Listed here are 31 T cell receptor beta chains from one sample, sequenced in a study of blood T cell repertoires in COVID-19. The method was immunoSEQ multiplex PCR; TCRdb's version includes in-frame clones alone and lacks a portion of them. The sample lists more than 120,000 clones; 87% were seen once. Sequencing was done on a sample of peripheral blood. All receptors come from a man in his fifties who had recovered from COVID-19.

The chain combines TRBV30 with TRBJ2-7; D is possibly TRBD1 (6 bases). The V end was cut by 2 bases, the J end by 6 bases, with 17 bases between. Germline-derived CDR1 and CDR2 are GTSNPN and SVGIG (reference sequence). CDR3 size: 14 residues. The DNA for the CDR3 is TGTGCCTGGAGTCATCCGGGACATCCAGGCGAGCAGTACTTC. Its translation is CAWSHPGHPGEQYF.

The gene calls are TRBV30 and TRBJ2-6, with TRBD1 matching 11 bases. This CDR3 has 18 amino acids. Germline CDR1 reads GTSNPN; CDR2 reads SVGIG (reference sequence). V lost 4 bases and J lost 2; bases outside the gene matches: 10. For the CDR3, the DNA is TGTGCCTGGACTCAAAAAGGACAGGGGGCGCCTGGGGCCAACGTCCTGACTTTC. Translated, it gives CAWTQKGQGAPGANVLTF.

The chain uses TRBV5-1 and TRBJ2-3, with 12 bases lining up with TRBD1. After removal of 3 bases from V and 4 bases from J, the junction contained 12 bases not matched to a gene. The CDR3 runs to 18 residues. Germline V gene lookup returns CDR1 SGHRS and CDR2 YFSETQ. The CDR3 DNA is TGCGCCAGCAGCTCCCCGGACCGGGACAGGGGGCGATCAGATACGCAGTATTTT. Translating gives CASSSPDRDRGRSDTQYF.

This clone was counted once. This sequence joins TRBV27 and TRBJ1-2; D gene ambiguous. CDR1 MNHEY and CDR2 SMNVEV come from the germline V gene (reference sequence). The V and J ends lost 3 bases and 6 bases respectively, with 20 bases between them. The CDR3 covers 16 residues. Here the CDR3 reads CASSFRRAIGADGYTF. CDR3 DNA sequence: TGTGCCAGCAGTTTCAGACGAGCGATAGGTGCCGATGGCTACACCTTC.

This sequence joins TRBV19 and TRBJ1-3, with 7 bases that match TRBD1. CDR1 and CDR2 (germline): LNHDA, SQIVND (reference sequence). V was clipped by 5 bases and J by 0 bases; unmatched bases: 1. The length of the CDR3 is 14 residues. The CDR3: CASSGTDSGNTIYF. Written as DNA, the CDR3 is TGTGCCAGTAGTGGGACAGACTCTGGAAACACCATATATTTT.

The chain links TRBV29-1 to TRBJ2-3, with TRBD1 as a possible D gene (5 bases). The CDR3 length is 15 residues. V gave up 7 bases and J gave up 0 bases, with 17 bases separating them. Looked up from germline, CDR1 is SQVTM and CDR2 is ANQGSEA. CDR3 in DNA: TGCAGCGCATGTACCAGGGAACGAAGCACAGATACGCAGTATTTT. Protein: CSACTRERSTDTQYF.

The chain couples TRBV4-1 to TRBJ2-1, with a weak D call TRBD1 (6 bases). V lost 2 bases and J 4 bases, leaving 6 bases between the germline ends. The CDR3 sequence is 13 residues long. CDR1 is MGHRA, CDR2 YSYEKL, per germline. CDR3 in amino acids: CASSQTGYNEQFF. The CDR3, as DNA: TGCGCCAGCAGCCAAACAGGGTACAATGAGCAGTTCTTC.

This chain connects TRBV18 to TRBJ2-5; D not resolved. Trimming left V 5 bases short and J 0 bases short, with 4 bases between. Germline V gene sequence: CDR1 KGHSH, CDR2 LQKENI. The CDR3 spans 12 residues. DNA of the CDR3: TGTGCCAGCTCATCCTACCAAGAGACCCAGTACTTC. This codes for CASSSYQETQYF.

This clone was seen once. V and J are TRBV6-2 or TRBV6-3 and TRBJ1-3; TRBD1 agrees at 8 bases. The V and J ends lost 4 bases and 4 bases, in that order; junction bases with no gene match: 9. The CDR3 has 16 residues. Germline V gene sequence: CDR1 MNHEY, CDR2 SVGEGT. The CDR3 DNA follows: TGTGCCAGCAGTTCCGGGACAGGATTTTTCGGAAACACCATATATTTT. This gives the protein CASSSGTGFFGNTIYF.

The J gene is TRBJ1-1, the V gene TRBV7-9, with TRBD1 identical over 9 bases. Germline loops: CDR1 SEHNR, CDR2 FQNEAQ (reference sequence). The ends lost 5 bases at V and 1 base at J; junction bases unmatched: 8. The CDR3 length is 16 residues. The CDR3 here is CASSPTGTGRNTEAFF. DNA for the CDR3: TGTGCCAGCAGCCCAACCGGGACAGGGAGGAACACTGAAGCTTTCTTT.

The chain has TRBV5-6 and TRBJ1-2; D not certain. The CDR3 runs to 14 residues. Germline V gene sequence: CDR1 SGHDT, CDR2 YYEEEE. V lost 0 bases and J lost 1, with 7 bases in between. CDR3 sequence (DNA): TGTGCCAGCAGCTTGGTTCAGGTTAACTATGGCTACACCTTC. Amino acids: CASSLVQVNYGYTF. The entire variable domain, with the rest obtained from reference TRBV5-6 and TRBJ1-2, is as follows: DAGVTQSPTHLIKTRGQQVTLRCSPKSGHDTVSWYQQALGQGPQFIFQYYEEEERQRGNFPDRFSGHQFPNYSSELNVNALLLGDSALYLCASSLVQVNYGYTFGSGTRLTVV.

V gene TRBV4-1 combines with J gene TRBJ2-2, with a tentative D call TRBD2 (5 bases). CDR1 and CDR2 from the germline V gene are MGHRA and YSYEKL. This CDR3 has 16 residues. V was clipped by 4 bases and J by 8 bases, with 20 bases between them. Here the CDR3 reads CASSRATGPTGGELFF. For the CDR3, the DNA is TGCGCCAGCAGCCGGGCGACCGGGCCTACGGGGGGGGAGCTGTTTTTT.

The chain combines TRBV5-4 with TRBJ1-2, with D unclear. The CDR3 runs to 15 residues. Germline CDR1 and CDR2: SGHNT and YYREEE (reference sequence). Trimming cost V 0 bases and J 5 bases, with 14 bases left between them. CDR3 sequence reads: CASSLDAEIVYGYTF. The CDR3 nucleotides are TGTGCCAGCAGCTTGGATGCGGAGATTGTGTATGGCTACACCTTC.

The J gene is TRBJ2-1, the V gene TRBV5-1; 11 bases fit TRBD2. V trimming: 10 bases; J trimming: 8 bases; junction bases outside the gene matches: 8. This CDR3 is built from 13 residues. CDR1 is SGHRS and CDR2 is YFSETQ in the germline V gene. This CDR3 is CASQVAGGHEQFF. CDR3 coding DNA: TGCGCCTCGCAGGTAGCGGGGGGGCATGAGCAGTTCTTC.

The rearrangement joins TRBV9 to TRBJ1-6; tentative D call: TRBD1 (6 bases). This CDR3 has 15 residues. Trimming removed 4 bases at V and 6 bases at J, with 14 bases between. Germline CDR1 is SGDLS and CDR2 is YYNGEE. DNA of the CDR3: TGTGCCAGCAGCCCCGGGGGGGCGGGTAATTCACCCCTCCACTTT. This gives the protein CASSPGGAGNSPLHF.

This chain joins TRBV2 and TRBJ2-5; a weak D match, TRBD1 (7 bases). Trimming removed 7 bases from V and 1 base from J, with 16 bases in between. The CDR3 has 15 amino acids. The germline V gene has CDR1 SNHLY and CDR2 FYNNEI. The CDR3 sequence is CASTLSGGPQETQYF. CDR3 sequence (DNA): TGTGCCAGCACCCTCTCAGGGGGGCCCCAAGAGACCCAGTACTTC.

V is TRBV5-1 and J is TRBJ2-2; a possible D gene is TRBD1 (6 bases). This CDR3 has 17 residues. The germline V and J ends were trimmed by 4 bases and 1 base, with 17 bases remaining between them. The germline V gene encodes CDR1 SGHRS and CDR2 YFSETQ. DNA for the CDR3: TGCGCCAGCAGCGGATCCCGTCAGGGGAAGAACACCGGGGAGCTGTTTTTT. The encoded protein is CASSGSRQGKNTGELFF.

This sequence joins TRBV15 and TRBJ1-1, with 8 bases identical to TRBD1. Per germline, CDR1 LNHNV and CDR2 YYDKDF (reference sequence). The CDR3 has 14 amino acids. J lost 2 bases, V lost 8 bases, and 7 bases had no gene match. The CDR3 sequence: CATAGGGSNTEAFF. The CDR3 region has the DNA TGTGCCACCGCAGGGGGCGGATCCAACACTGAAGCTTTCTTT.

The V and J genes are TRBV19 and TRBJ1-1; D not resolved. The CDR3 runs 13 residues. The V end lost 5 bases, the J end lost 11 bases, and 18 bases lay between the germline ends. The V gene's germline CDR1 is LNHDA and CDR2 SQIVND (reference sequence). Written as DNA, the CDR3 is TGTGCCAGTAGTCCGGAACTATATGAAGTGGCTTTCTTT. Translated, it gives CASSPELYEVAFF.

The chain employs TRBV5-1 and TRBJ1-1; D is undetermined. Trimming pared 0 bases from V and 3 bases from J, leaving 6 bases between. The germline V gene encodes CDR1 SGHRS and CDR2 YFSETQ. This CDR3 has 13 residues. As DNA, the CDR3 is TGCGCCAGCAGCTTGGCAATTGACACTGAAGCTTTCTTT. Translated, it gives CASSLAIDTEAFF.

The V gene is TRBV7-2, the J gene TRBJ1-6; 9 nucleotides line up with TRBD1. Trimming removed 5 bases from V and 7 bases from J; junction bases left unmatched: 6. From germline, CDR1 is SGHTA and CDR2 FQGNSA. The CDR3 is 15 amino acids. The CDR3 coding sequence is TGTGCCAGCAGCACCCGGGACAGGGTAAATTCACCCCTCCACTTT. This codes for CASSTRDRVNSPLHF.

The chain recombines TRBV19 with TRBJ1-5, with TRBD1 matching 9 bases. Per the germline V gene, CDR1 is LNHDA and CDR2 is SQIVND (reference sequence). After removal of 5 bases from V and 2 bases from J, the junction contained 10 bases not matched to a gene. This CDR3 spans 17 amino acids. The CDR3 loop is CASSATTDRGGNQPQHF. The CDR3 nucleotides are TGTGCCAGTAGTGCTACTACGGACAGGGGTGGCAATCAGCCCCAGCATTTT.

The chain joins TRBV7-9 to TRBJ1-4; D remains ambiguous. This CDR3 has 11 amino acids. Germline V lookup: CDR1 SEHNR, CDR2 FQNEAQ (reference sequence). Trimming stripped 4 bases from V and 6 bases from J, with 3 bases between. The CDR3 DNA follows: TGTGCCAGCAGCTCTGATGAAAAACTGTTTTTT. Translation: CASSSDEKLFF.

CDR3 loop: CASTRDRVGGKLFF. The CDR3 DNA reads as TGTGCCAGTACCAGGGACAGGGTCGGAGGAAAACTGTTTTTT. The rearrangement uses TRBV19 and TRBJ1-4; 9 nucleotides agree with TRBD1. The germline V gene has CDR1 LNHDA and CDR2 SQIVND (reference sequence). V trimming: 7 bases; J trimming: 10 bases; junction bases outside the gene matches: 10. The CDR3 extends over 14 amino acids.

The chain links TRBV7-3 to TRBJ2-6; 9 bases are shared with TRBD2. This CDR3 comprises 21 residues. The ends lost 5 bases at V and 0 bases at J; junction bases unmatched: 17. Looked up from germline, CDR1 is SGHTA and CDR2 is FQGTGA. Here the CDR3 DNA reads TGTGCCAGCAGCATCTATCTTTCTTCTAGCGGGGAAATCTCTGGGGCCAACGTCCTGACTTTC. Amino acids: CASSIYLSSSGEISGANVLTF.

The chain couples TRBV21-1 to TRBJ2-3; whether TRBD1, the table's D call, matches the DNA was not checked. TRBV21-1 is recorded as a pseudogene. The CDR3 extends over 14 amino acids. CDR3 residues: CASSTGGDRDTQYF. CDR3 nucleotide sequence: TGTGCCAGCAGCACCGGCGGGGACAGGGATACGCAGTATTTT.

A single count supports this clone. CDR3 coding DNA: TGTGCCAGCAGCATGACAGGGGGCGATCAGCCCCAGCATTTT. Translation gives CASSMTGGDQPQHF. The chain couples TRBV11-2 to TRBJ1-5; TRBD1 agrees at 10 bases. The CDR3 is 14 residues long. Germline lookup yields CDR1 SGHAT and CDR2 FQNNGV. After removal of 5 bases from V and 5 bases from J, the junction contained 3 bases not matched to a gene.

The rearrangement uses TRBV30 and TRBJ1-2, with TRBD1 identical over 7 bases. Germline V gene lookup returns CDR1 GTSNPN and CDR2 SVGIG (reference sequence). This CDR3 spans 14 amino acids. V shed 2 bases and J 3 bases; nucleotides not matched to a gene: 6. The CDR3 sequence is CAWSPGGGYYGYTF. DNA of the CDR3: TGTGCCTGGAGTCCGGGAGGGGGCTACTATGGCTACACCTTC.

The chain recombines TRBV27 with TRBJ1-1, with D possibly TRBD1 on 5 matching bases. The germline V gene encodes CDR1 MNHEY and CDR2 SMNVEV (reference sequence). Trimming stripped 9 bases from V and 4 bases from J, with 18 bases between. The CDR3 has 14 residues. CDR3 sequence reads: CASSKEGIFTEAFF. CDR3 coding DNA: TGTGCCAGTAGCAAGGAGGGGATTTTCACTGAAGCTTTCTTT.

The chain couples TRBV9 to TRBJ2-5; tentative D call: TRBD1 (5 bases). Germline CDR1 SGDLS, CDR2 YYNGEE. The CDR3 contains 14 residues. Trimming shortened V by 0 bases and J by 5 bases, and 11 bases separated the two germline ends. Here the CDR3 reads CASSVDGAGETQYF. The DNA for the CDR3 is TGTGCCAGCAGCGTAGATGGGGCAGGCGAGACCCAGTACTTC.

CDR3 region: CASRETVETQYF. The CDR3 coding sequence is TGTGCCAGCAGGGAGACGGTAGAGACCCAGTACTTC. The J gene is TRBJ2-5, the V gene TRBV28, with D hard to call. V was clipped by 6 bases and J by 4 bases, with 9 bases between them. From germline, CDR1 is MDHEN and CDR2 SYDVKM. The CDR3 sequence is 12 residues long.